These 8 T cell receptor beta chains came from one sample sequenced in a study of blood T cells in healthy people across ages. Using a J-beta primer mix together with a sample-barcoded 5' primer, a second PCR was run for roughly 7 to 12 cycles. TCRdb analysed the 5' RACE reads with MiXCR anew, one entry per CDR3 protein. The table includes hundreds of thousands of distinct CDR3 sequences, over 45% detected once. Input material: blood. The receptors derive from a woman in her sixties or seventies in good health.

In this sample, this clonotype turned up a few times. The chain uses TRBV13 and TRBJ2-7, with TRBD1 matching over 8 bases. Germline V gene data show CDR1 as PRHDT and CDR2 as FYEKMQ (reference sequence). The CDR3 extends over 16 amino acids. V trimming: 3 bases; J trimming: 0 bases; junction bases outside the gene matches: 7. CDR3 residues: CASSFSKGQGSYEQYF. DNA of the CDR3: TGTGCCAGCAGCTTCAGCAAAGGACAGGGCTCCTACGAGCAGTACTTC.

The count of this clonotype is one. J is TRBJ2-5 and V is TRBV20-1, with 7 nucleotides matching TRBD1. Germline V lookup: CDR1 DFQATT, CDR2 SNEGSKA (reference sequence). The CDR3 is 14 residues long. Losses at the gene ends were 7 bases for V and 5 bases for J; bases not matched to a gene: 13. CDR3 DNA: TGCAGTGTAGGGACAGACACCTATTCGGAGACCCAGTACTTC. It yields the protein CSVGTDTYSETQYF.

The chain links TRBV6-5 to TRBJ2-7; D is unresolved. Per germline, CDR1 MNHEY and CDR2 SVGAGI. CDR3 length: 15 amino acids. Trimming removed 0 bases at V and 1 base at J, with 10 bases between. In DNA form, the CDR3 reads TGTGCCAGCAGTTACTCGATTAGTCAATCCTACGAGCAGTACTTC. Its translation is CASSYSISQSYEQYF.

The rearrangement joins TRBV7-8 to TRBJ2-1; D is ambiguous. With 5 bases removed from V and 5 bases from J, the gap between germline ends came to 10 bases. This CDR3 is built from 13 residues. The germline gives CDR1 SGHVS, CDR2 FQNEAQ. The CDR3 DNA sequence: TGTGCCAGCAGCGGCCGGACCCACAATGAGCAGTTCTTC. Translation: CASSGRTHNEQFF.

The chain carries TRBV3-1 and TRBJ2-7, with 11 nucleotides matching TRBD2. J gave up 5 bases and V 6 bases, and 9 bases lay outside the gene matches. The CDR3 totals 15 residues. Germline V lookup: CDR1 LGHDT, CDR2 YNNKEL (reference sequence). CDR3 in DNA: TGTGCCAGCAGACCGGAAAGGGGACTAGCGGACGAGCAGTACTTC. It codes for CASRPERGLADEQYF.

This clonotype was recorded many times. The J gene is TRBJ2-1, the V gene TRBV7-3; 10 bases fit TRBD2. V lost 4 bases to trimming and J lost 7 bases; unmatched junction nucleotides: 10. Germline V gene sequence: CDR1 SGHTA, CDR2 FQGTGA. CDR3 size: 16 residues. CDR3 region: CASSSKGLARGNEQFF. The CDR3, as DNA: TGTGCCAGCAGCTCTAAGGGACTAGCGCGTGGGAATGAGCAGTTCTTC.

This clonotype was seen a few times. DNA of the CDR3: TGTGCCAGCAGCTTAGCGACGGTCGGCCCCTACGAGCAGTACTTC. It yields the protein CASSLATVGPYEQYF. This chain links TRBV7-2 with TRBJ2-7; D is undetermined. CDR3 length: 15 amino acids. Deletions cut 0 bases from V and 2 bases from J, with 11 bases between. Looked up from germline, CDR1 is SGHTA and CDR2 is FQGNSA.

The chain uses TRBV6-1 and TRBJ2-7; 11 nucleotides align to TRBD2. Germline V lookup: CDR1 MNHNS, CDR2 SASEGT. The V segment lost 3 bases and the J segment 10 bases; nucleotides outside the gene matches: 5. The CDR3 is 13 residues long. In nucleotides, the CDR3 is TGTGCCAGCAGTGAGTCGCTAGCGGGAGGACAGTACTTC. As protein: CASSESLAGGQYF.